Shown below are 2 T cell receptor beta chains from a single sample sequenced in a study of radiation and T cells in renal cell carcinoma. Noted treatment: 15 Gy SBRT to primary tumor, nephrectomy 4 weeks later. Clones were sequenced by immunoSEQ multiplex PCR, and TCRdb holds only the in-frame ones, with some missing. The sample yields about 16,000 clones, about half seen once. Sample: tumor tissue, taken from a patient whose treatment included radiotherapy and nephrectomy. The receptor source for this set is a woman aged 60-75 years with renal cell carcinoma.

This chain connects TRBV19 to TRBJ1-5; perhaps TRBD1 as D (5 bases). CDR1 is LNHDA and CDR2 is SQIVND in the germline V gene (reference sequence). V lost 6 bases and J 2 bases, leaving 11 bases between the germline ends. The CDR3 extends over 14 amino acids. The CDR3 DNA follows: TGTGCCAGTAGCCTTCAGGGAGGCAATCAGCCCCAGCATTTT. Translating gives CASSLQGGNQPQHF.

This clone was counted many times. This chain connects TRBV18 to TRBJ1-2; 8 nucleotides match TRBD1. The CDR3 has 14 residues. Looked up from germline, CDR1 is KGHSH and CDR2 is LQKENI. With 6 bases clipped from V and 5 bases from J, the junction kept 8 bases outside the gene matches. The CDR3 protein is CASSLDREGYGYTF. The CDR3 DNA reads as TGTGCCAGCTCGTTGGACAGGGAAGGGTATGGCTACACCTTC.